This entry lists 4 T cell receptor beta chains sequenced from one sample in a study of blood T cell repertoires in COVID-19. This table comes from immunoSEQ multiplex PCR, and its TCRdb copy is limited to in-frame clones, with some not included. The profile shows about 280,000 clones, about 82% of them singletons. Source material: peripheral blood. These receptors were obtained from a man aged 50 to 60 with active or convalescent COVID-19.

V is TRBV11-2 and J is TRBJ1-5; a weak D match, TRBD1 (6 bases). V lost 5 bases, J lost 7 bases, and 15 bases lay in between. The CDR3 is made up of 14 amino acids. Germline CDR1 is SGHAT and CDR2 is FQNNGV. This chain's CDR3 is CASSLTGSGQPQHF. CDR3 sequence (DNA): TGTGCCAGCAGCCTTACAGGGTCAGGACAGCCCCAGCATTTT. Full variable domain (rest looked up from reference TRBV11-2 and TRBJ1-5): EAGVAQSPRYKIIEKRQSVAFWCNPISGHATLYWYQQILGQGPKLLIQFQNNGVVDDSQLPKDRFSAERLKGVDSTLKIQPAKLEDSAVYLCASSLTGSGQPQHFGDGTRLSIL.

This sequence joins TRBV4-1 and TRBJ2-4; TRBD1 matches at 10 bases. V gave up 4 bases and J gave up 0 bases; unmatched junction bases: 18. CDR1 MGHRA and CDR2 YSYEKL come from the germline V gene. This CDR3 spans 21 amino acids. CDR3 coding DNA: TGCGCCAGCAGCCCAGTTCCCGGGACTATGGACAGGGGGTTAGCCAAAAACATTCAGTACTTC. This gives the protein CASSPVPGTMDRGLAKNIQYF.

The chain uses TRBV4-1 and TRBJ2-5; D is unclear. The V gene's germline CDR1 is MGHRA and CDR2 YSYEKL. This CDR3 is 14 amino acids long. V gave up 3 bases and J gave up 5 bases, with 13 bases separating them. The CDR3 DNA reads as TGCGCCAGCAGCCACCTTCCGACAAAGGAGACCCAGTACTTC. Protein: CASSHLPTKETQYF.

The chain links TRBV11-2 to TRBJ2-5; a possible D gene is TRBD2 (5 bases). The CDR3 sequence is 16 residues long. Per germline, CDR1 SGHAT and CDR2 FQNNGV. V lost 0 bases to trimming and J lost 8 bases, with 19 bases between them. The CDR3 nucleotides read TGTGCCAGCAGCTTAGATAAGAGGCCGGGAAAAACTACCCAGTACTTC. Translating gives CASSLDKRPGKTTQYF.